A selection of T cell receptor beta chains follows, all from one sample in a study of technical replicates of blood from a handful of donors. Assay: immunoSEQ multiplex PCR; the TCRdb copy retains only in-frame clones and omits some. The table includes about 80,000 clones, around 90% detected once. Sequenced material: T cells isolated from PBMCs. The receptors derive from a human donor in good health. The CDR3 runs from the conserved cysteine through the conserved F or W. The order of the fields is J gene, V gene, clone size, D gene, CDR3 length, CDR3 DNA, CDR3 protein. The D gene is left open where the match is weak. The size field is filled for only some rows; it gives once, few, many or a size class.

>TRBJ1-5|TRBV6-1|once|TRBD1|16
TGTGCCAGCAGTGAAAAATGGACAGGGATTAATCAGCCCCAGCATTTT
CASSEKWTGINQPQHF
>TRBJ2-1|TRBV6-5|NA|NA|13
TGTGCCAGCAGCCAGGACACCTACAATGAGCAGTTCTTC
CASSQDTYNEQFF
>TRBJ1-1|TRBV7-3|NA|TRBD1|13
TGTGCCAGCAGCTCGACAGGGGTAACTGAAGCTTTCTTT
CASSSTGVTEAFF
>TRBJ2-1|TRBV7-9|once|TRBD1|14
TGTGCCAGCAGTCTTGGGGGACAGAACAATGAGCAGTTCTTC
CASSLGGQNNEQFF
>TRBJ1-1|TRBV9|NA|NA|15
TGTGCCAGCAGCGTAGATCGGGGAGGGAACACTGAAGCTTTCTTT
CASSVDRGGNTEAFF
>TRBJ1-2|TRBV6-1|NA|TRBD1|16
TGTGCCAGCAGTGTCTCAGGGGGCATATCGGGATATGGCTACACCTTC
CASSVSGGISGYGYTF
>TRBJ1-1|TRBV6-1|NA|TRBD1|14
TGTGCCAGCAGGATGACAGGGACGAACACTGAAGCTTTCTTT
CASRMTGTNTEAFF
>TRBJ1-1|TRBV7-8|NA|TRBD1|15
TGTGCCAGCAGCTTAGTACAGGGGGTGGGCACTGAAGCTTTCTTT
CASSLVQGVGTEAFF
>TRBJ1-2|TRBV14|NA|NA|15
TGTGCCAGCAGCTATTGGGAGTCAGACGCCTATGGCTACACCTTC
CASSYWESDAYGYTF
>TRBJ2-7|TRBV19|once|TRBD1|16
TGTGCCAGTAGTACCACCTTGGACAGGGGGAAGGACGAGCAGTACTTC
CASSTTLDRGKDEQYF
>TRBJ1-1|TRBV2|once|NA|12
TGTGCCAGCAGGGGACATTATTCTGAAGCTTTCTTT
CASRGHYSEAFF
>TRBJ1-5|TRBV11-2|NA|NA|14
TGTGCCAGCAGCTTAGACAGGGGAAGCCAGCCCCAGCATTTT
CASSLDRGSQPQHF
>TRBJ2-2|TRBV9|NA|TRBD1|16
TGTGCCAGCAGCGTAGGAGGGACAGGGACGACCGGGGAGCTGTTTTTT
CASSVGGTGTTGELFF
>TRBJ2-3|TRBV19|NA|TRBD2|14
TGTGCCAGCACACTAGCGGGAGGGGCGGATACGCAGTATTTT
CASTLAGGADTQYF
>TRBJ2-7|TRBV11-3|NA|TRBD1|15
TGTGCCAGCAGCGTACCGGGACAGGGCGTACACGAGCAGTACTTC
CASSVPGQGVHEQYF
>TRBJ1-5|TRBV19|NA|NA|12
TGTGCCAGTAGTACCTTCAATCAGCCCCAGCATTTT
CASSTFNQPQHF
>TRBJ2-7|TRBV5-6|NA|NA|12
TGTGCCAGTAGCTTAGGGAGCTTGGAGCAGTACTTC
CASSLGSLEQYF
>TRBJ2-3|TRBV10-3|few|TRBD2|17
TGTGCCATCAGTGAGCCGACTAGCGGGAAGGGAGCAGATACGCAGTATTTT
CAISEPTSGKGADTQYF
>TRBJ2-1|TRBV5-1|NA|TRBD2|14
TGCGCCAGCAGCTTGGCGCGGGAGGTCGATGAGCAGTTCTTC
CASSLAREVDEQFF
>TRBJ2-1|TRBV13|once|TRBD2|15
TGTGCCAGCAGCTTGACTAGCGGGAATTTCAATGAGCAGTTCTTC
CASSLTSGNFNEQFF
>TRBJ1-2|TRBV10-3|NA|TRBD1|13
TGTGCCATCAGTGGGGGACAGGGGTATGGCTACACCTTC
CAISGGQGYGYTF
>TRBJ2-5|TRBV2|NA|TRBD2|15
TGTGCCAGCAGAGCGGGACTAGCGGGAGTTGAGACCCAGTACTTC
CASRAGLAGVETQYF
>TRBJ2-3|TRBV9|NA|TRBD1|15
TGTGCCAGCAGCGTGGGGACAGGGTCTACGGATACGCAGTATTTT
CASSVGTGSTDTQYF
>TRBJ2-7|TRBV4-2|NA|TRBD2|15
TGTGCCAGCAGCATCAAGCGGGAGGGGGCCTACGAGCAGTACTTC
CASSIKREGAYEQYF
>TRBJ2-2|TRBV19|NA|NA|14
TGTGCCAGTAACGCCGACAGGAACACCGGGGAGCTGTTTTTT
CASNADRNTGELFF
>TRBJ1-4|TRBV5-6|NA|NA|16
TGTGCCAGCAGCCTAGACAGGCTAGGGTCTAACGAAAAACTGTTTTTT
CASSLDRLGSNEKLFF
>TRBJ2-1|TRBV5-1|NA|TRBD2|13
TGCGCCAGCAGTCAAGGGACTAAGCATGAGCAGTTCTTC
CASSQGTKHEQFF
>TRBJ2-7|TRBV15|NA|TRBD1|13
TGTGCCACCGGCCGAGACAGGGGCTACGAGCAGTACTTC
CATGRDRGYEQYF
>TRBJ1-1|TRBV29-1|NA|NA|13
TGCAGCGTTTTATCCGGGGGGAACACTGAAGCTTTCTTT
CSVLSGGNTEAFF
>TRBJ2-4|TRBV5-4|NA|NA|13
TGTGCCAGCGCCGAAGTCGAGGGAAACATTCAGTACTTC
CASAEVEGNIQYF
>TRBJ2-1|TRBV9|NA|TRBD2|17
TGTGCCAGCAGCGTAGAGGGGGGACTAGTAAACTACAATGAGCAGTTCTTC
CASSVEGGLVNYNEQFF
>TRBJ2-7|TRBV19|once|NA|14
TGTGCCAGTTCCCGGAGTCAGAATTACTACGAGCAGTACTTC
CASSRSQNYYEQYF
>TRBJ1-4|TRBV10-3|NA|NA|15
TGTGCCATCAGTGATCCTGGCGGAACTAATGAAAAACTGTTTTTT
CAISDPGGTNEKLFF
>TRBJ1-5|TRBV2|NA|NA|14
TGTGCCAGCAGCTCACAGAAGAACAATCAGCCCCAGCATTTT
CASSSQKNNQPQHF
>TRBJ1-1|TRBV30|NA|TRBD1|14
TGTGCCTGGAGCCGGGGACAGGGGAACACTGAAGCTTTCTTT
CAWSRGQGNTEAFF
>TRBJ2-2|TRBV19|NA|TRBD1|14
TGTGCCAGTCGGGGACAGACTAACACCGGGGAGCTGTTTTTT
CASRGQTNTGELFF
>TRBJ2-3|TRBV6-5|NA|TRBD2|11
TGTGCCACTCATTGGGGGGGTACGCAGTATTTT
CATHWGGTQYF
>TRBJ1-4|TRBV27|NA|NA|16
TGTGCCAGCAGTTTAATGGCGGGGATCGTGGAGGAAAAACTGTTTTTT
CASSLMAGIVEEKLFF
>TRBJ2-2|TRBV10-1|NA|TRBD2|15
TGCGCCAGCAGTGACGGTAGCGGGGACACCGGGGAGCTGTTTTTT
CASSDGSGDTGELFF
>TRBJ2-7|TRBV5-1|NA|NA|16
TGCGCCAGCAGCCTGGTAGGTCCGGGGGACGCCTACGAGCAGTACTTC
CASSLVGPGDAYEQYF
>TRBJ2-3|TRBV6-5|NA|TRBD1|12
TGTGCCTCAAGACAGGGGCTCGATACGCAGTATTTT
CASRQGLDTQYF
>TRBJ2-7|TRBV5-1|NA|TRBD2|15
TGCGCCAGCAGCTTGGTAGCGGGAGGGCGTGACGAGCAGTACTTC
CASSLVAGGRDEQYF
>TRBJ2-1|TRBV5-4|once|TRBD2|14
TGTGCCAGCAGCCCGACTAGCGGAAACAATGAGCAGTTCTTC
CASSPTSGNNEQFF
>TRBJ2-1|TRBV10-1|NA|TRBD2|19
TGCGCCAGCAGTGGACCCGGGACTAGCGGGAGGGGTTCCTACAATGAGCAGTTCTTC
CASSGPGTSGRGSYNEQFF
>TRBJ2-5|TRBV12-1|NA|NA|16
TGTGCCAGCAGCTGCCACAGGGTATCGGGCCAAGAGACCCAGTACTTC
CASSCHRVSGQETQYF
>TRBJ2-7|TRBV6-5|NA|TRBD2|13
TGTGCCAGCAAACTAGCGGGGGCCTACGAGCAGTACTTC
CASKLAGAYEQYF
>TRBJ2-7|TRBV2|NA|NA|17
TGTGCCAGCAGTGAAGCATTTGGACAGCGGAGCTCCTACGAGCAGTACTTC
CASSEAFGQRSSYEQYF
>TRBJ2-1|TRBV6-1|NA|NA|12
TGTGCCAGCAGTGAGTCGGTAAATGAGCAGTTCTTC
CASSESVNEQFF
>TRBJ2-5|TRBV18|NA|TRBD1|15
TGTGCCAGCTCACACTCCGGGACAGCCAAAGAGACCCAGTACTTC
CASSHSGTAKETQYF
>TRBJ2-5|TRBV30|NA|NA|11
TGTGCCTGGAGCACAGGGGAGACCCAGTACTTC
CAWSTGETQYF
>TRBJ2-5|TRBV15|NA|TRBD1|14
TGTGCCACCAGCACCCGACAGGGTTCAGAGACCCAGTACTTC
CATSTRQGSETQYF
>TRBJ2-1|TRBV27|NA|TRBD2|17
TGTGCCAGCAGACTAGCGGGGCCTCCTAGCTCCTACAATGAGCAGTTCTTC
CASRLAGPPSSYNEQFF
>TRBJ1-1|TRBV28|NA|NA|14
TGTGCCATCCGGGATCTAGGGGGGAACACTGAAGCTTTCTTT
CAIRDLGGNTEAFF